These T cell receptor beta chains were read from a single sample in a study of cytomegalovirus exposure and HLA in healthy donors. Sequenced by immunoSEQ multiplex PCR; TCRdb stores in-frame clones only, minus some. The sample consists of 110,000 to 150,000 clones, over 75% of them appearing once. The sample comprised PBMCs. The receptors originated from a female donor in good health and CMV-seronegative. Both conserved end residues are part of each CDR3. A D gene is named only where the DNA matches it firmly. Expanded clones get a size class; other rows say once, few or many, or leave the size out.

d_gene: .; abundance: .; v_gene: TRBV4-1; j_gene: TRBJ2-5; CDR3aa: CASSQDPQETQYF; CDR3nt: TGCGCCAGCAGCCAAGATCCTCAAGAGACCCAGTACTTC
d_gene: TRBD1; abundance: once; v_gene: TRBV28; j_gene: TRBJ1-2; CDR3aa: CASSPDRISGYTF; CDR3nt: TGTGCCAGCAGTCCGGACAGGATTAGTGGCTACACCTTC
d_gene: TRBD1; abundance: .; v_gene: TRBV2; j_gene: TRBJ2-1; CDR3aa: CASSEGQGVNNEQFF; CDR3nt: TGTGCCAGCAGTGAGGGACAGGGGGTAAACAATGAGCAGTTCTTC
d_gene: TRBD1; abundance: .; v_gene: TRBV5-4; j_gene: TRBJ1-1; CDR3aa: CASSLGDSSNTEAFF; CDR3nt: TGTGCCAGCAGCTTGGGGGACAGCTCGAACACTGAAGCTTTCTTT
d_gene: .; abundance: .; v_gene: TRBV6-6; j_gene: TRBJ2-6; CDR3aa: CASSTPRDTGANVLTF; CDR3nt: TGTGCCAGCAGCACTCCCAGGGACACTGGGGCCAACGTCCTGACTTTC
d_gene: .; abundance: once; v_gene: TRBV28; j_gene: TRBJ2-5; CDR3aa: CASSSPNSETQYF; CDR3nt: TGTGCCAGCAGTTCCCCGAACTCGGAGACCCAGTACTTC
d_gene: .; abundance: .; v_gene: TRBV19; j_gene: TRBJ2-5; CDR3aa: CASSIVPGARETQYF; CDR3nt: TGTGCCAGTAGTATAGTTCCCGGAGCCCGAGAGACCCAGTACTTC
d_gene: .; abundance: .; v_gene: TRBV4-2; j_gene: TRBJ2-4; CDR3aa: CASSQGVTALAKNIQYF; CDR3nt: TGTGCCAGCAGCCAAGGAGTAACTGCGCTTGCCAAAAACATTCAGTACTTC
d_gene: TRBD2; abundance: .; v_gene: TRBV15; j_gene: TRBJ2-1; CDR3aa: CATRGGGRAENEQFF; CDR3nt: TGTGCCACCAGAGGAGGCGGGAGGGCCGAAAATGAGCAGTTCTTC
d_gene: .; abundance: .; v_gene: TRBV14; j_gene: TRBJ1-4; CDR3aa: CASSQQGGTNEKLFF; CDR3nt: TGTGCCAGCAGCCAGCAGGGAGGGACTAATGAAAAACTGTTTTTT
d_gene: TRBD2; abundance: .; v_gene: TRBV7-9; j_gene: TRBJ2-1; CDR3aa: CASSPLAGSNEQFF; CDR3nt: TGTGCCAGCAGCCCGTTAGCGGGAAGCAATGAGCAGTTCTTC
d_gene: .; abundance: .; v_gene: TRBV21-1; j_gene: TRBJ1-2; CDR3aa: CASKRTGNYSGGYTF; CDR3nt: TGTGCCAGTAAGCGGACAGGGAATTATTCTGGTGGCTACACCTTC
d_gene: TRBD2; abundance: .; v_gene: TRBV29-1; j_gene: TRBJ2-1; CDR3aa: CSVLTSGSVFF; CDR3nt: TGCAGCGTACTCACTAGCGGGAGCGTGTTCTTC
d_gene: TRBD2; abundance: .; v_gene: TRBV28; j_gene: TRBJ2-3; CDR3aa: CASSSSGRAGDTQYF; CDR3nt: TGTGCCAGCAGCTCGAGCGGGAGGGCCGGAGATACGCAGTATTTT